Presented here are 23 T cell receptor beta chains from one specimen sequenced in a study of blood T cell repertoires in COVID-19. Profiling relied on immunoSEQ multiplex PCR, and the TCRdb table lists in-frame clones only, not all of them. This table has 300,000 to 450,000 clones, around 87% appearing once. The sample taken for sequencing was peripheral blood. The receptors derive from a woman aged 55 to 70 with COVID-19, enrolled during active disease.

The chain uses TRBV7-8 and TRBJ1-2; D is possibly TRBD1 (5 bases). Trimming took 5 bases from V and 0 from J, leaving 19 bases between them. Germline V CDR1 and CDR2: SGHVS, FQNEAQ. The CDR3 runs 17 residues. DNA for the CDR3: TGTGCCAGCAGCGCCTTGGAAAGGGGCCAAGCTAACTATGGCTACACCTTC. Amino acid sequence: CASSALERGQANYGYTF.

The chain employs TRBV28 and TRBJ1-1; 7 bases are a match to TRBD1. The V segment lost 6 bases and the J segment 3 bases; nucleotides outside the gene matches: 7. This CDR3 region has 14 residues. Germline assignment: CDR1 MDHEN and CDR2 SYDVKM. In nucleotides, the CDR3 is TGTGCCAGCAGCCCCGGGACAGTCTACACTGAAGCTTTCTTT. Encoded protein: CASSPGTVYTEAFF.

This chain links TRBV5-6 with TRBJ2-7, with 9 bases fitting TRBD2. The V segment lost 2 bases and the J segment 4 bases; nucleotides outside the gene matches: 7. CDR3 length equals 15 residues. Per the germline V gene, CDR1 is SGHDT and CDR2 is YYEEEE. CDR3 in amino acids: CASSFQGLAGYEQYF. CDR3 nucleotide sequence: TGTGCCAGCAGCTTCCAGGGACTAGCAGGGTACGAGCAGTACTTC.

The chain combines TRBV4-2 with TRBJ2-1; 7 bases are shared with TRBD2. J lost 9 bases, V lost 3 bases, and 11 bases had no gene match. This CDR3 has 15 residues. Germline V gives CDR1 LGHNA, CDR2 YNFKEQ. The CDR3 sequence is CASSQGAGWVGEQFF. The DNA of the CDR3 is TGTGCCAGCAGCCAGGGAGCGGGGTGGGTCGGTGAGCAGTTCTTC.

To note about this clone: This sample also contains other DNA sequences that code for the same CDR3. The rearrangement uses TRBV5-1 and TRBJ1-2; no clear D gene. The germline gives CDR1 SGHRS, CDR2 YFSETQ. This CDR3 is 13 amino acids long. V was trimmed by 4 bases and J by 1 base, leaving 8 bases between them. The DNA for the CDR3 is TGCGCCAGCAGCGAGGGCAGTAACTATGGCTACACCTTC. Its protein is CASSEGSNYGYTF.

This clone was detected many times. The chain employs TRBV5-1 and TRBJ2-7, with 10 bases that match TRBD2. V lost 2 bases to trimming and J lost 4 bases; unmatched junction nucleotides: 3. CDR1 is SGHRS and CDR2 is YFSETQ in the germline V gene. The CDR3 covers 14 residues. The CDR3 DNA reads as TGCGCCAGCAGCTTATCTAGCGGGGGATACGAGCAGTACTTC. As protein: CASSLSSGGYEQYF.

This rearrangement joins TRBV5-4 to TRBJ2-7, with TRBD2 matching 14 bases. Per the germline V gene, CDR1 is SGHNT and CDR2 is YYREEE (reference sequence). The length of the CDR3 is 18 residues. The V and J ends lost 4 bases and 2 bases, in that order; junction bases with no gene match: 11. Here the CDR3 DNA reads TGTGCCAGCAGCCAGGGACTAGCGGGGGAGGGAGTAACCTACGAGCAGTACTTC. This sequence encodes CASSQGLAGEGVTYEQYF.

This chain joins TRBV3-1 (or the pseudogene TRBV3-2) and TRBJ1-3, with D possibly being TRBD1 (5 bases). CDR1 and CDR2 from the germline V gene are LGHDT and YNNKEL (reference sequence). V lost 4 bases and J 4 bases, leaving 11 bases between the germline ends. CDR3 length: 14 amino acids. In DNA, the CDR3 is TGTGCCAGCAGCCTTTGGACAAGCGGAAACACCATATATTTT. Encoded protein: CASSLWTSGNTIYF.

The gene calls are TRBV9 and TRBJ1-6; TRBD1 might be the D (5 bases). The CDR3 sequence is 15 residues long. V lost 3 bases and J 9 bases, leaving 16 bases between the germline ends. Germline loops: CDR1 SGDLS, CDR2 YYNGEE. For the CDR3, the DNA is TGTGCCAGCAGCGCCCAACAGGTTTTCGGTTCACCCCTCCACTTT. As protein: CASSAQQVFGSPLHF.

The CDR3 DNA sequence: TGCAGCGTTGTGGCAGGGTGGAGGGCTGGCTACACCTTC. Translation: CSVVAGWRAGYTF. The chain couples TRBV29-1 to TRBJ1-2; D may be TRBD1 (5 bases). Trimming removed 4 bases from V and 7 bases from J, with 16 bases in between. Germline V gene lookup returns CDR1 SQVTM and CDR2 ANQGSEA. CDR3 length equals 13 residues. The full variable domain, its missing parts supplied by reference TRBV29-1 and TRBJ1-2, is SAVISQKPSRDICQRGTSLTIQCQVDSQVTMMFWYRQQPGQSLTLIATANQGSEATYESGFVIDKFPISRPNLTFSTLTVSNMSPEDSSIYLCSVVAGWRAGYTFGSGTRLTVV.

The chain is built from TRBV27 and TRBJ2-3, with D perhaps TRBD1 (5 bases). Germline lookup yields CDR1 MNHEY and CDR2 SMNVEV (reference sequence). The V and J ends lost 3 bases and 1 base respectively, with 8 bases between them. CDR3 length: 14 residues. The CDR3 spells CASSFSRGTDTQYF. In DNA, the CDR3 is TGTGCCAGCAGTTTTTCCAGGGGCACAGATACGCAGTATTTT.

The table lists this clone with a count of one. The chain is built from TRBV28 and TRBJ2-7; D is unresolved. The V gene lost 4 bases and the J gene lost 4 bases, with 8 bases spanning the gap. There are 12 residues in the CDR3. From germline, CDR1 is MDHEN and CDR2 SYDVKM. CDR3 DNA: TGTGCCAGCAGTTCGAGGAATTACGAGCAGTACTTC. Translated: CASSSRNYEQYF.

This rearrangement joins TRBV6-5 to TRBJ1-2; unclear D gene. The CDR3 is made up of 14 amino acids. The V end lost 0 bases, the J end lost 8 bases, and 13 bases lay between the germline ends. Germline V gene sequence: CDR1 MNHEY, CDR2 SVGAGI. CDR3 nucleotide sequence: TGTGCCAGCAGTTACTCGACCCTCTCAGGAGGCTACACCTTC. Translating gives CASSYSTLSGGYTF.

This chain uses TRBV5-1 with TRBJ1-4; possibly TRBD1 for D (6 bases). Trimming shortened V by 4 bases and J by 3 bases, and 16 bases separated the two germline ends. Germline-derived CDR1 and CDR2 are SGHRS and YFSETQ. The CDR3 extends over 16 amino acids. The CDR3 sequence: CASSLLGQTSNEKLFF. In nucleotides, the CDR3 is TGCGCCAGCAGCCTTTTAGGACAGACCTCTAATGAAAAACTGTTTTTT.

This chain links TRBV4-2 with TRBJ2-7; TRBD2 is a possible D gene (5 bases). There are 14 residues in the CDR3. Trimming stripped 2 bases from V and 1 base from J, with 9 bases between. Germline V lookup: CDR1 LGHNA, CDR2 YNFKEQ. The CDR3 nucleotides are TGTGCCAGCAGCCAACGGGGAAAGTCCTACGAGCAGTACTTC. It is translated as CASSQRGKSYEQYF.

The J gene is TRBJ2-7, the V gene TRBV11-2; D might be TRBD2 (6 bases). Germline CDR1 is SGHAT and CDR2 is FQNNGV. The CDR3 is made up of 14 amino acids. The V end was cut by 4 bases, the J end by 5 bases, with 15 bases between. The CDR3 DNA reads TGTGCCAGCAGCTCGGGGACTCCCGCCAACGAGCAGTACTTC. It yields the protein CASSSGTPANEQYF.

V usage is TRBV9 and J usage is TRBJ2-2; possible D gene TRBD2, 5 bases. Germline V lookup: CDR1 SGDLS, CDR2 YYNGEE. V was shortened by 0 bases and J by 4 bases, with 10 bases between the two germline ends. This CDR3 region has 15 residues. Here the CDR3 DNA reads TGTGCCAGCAGCGTAGGGAGGCCGGGCACCGGGGAGCTGTTTTTT. Translated, it gives CASSVGRPGTGELFF.

The rearrangement links TRBV25-1 to TRBJ2-2; TRBD1 matches at 9 bases. Germline V gives CDR1 MGHDK, CDR2 SYGVNS. V was pared by 3 bases and J by 7 bases, with 9 bases of the junction left unmatched. The CDR3 is 16 residues long. The chain's CDR3 is CASSDSTGGNYGELFF. Written as DNA, the CDR3 is TGTGCCAGCAGTGACTCGACAGGGGGGAATTACGGGGAGCTGTTTTTT. The complete variable domain, with remaining parts taken from reference TRBV25-1 and TRBJ2-2, reads EADIYQTPRYLVIGTGKKITLECSQTMGHDKMYWYQQDPGMELHLIHYSYGVNSTEKGDLSSESTVSRIRTEHFPLTLESARPSHTSQYLCASSDSTGGNYGELFFGEGSRLTVL.

V is TRBV5-1 and J is TRBJ2-3; tentatively, D is TRBD1 (7 bases). Germline CDR1 and CDR2: SGHRS and YFSETQ. V lost 4 bases and J 0 bases, leaving 15 bases between the germline ends. The CDR3 has 16 amino acids. The CDR3 here is CASSPQGGLSTDTQYF. In DNA form, the CDR3 reads TGCGCCAGCAGCCCGCAGGGGGGCTTAAGCACAGATACGCAGTATTTT.

This chain uses TRBV14 with TRBJ1-4; the D is unclear. This CDR3 region has 15 residues. Trimming cost V 1 base and J 7 bases, with 13 bases left between them. The germline gives CDR1 SGHDN, CDR2 FVKESK. CDR3 coding DNA: TGTGCCAGCAGCCAAGTCCGAGGGTCTCGTGAAAAACTGTTTTTT. Residues: CASSQVRGSREKLFF.

V and J are TRBV5-1 and TRBJ1-6; 7 positions match TRBD1. With 1 base clipped from V and 5 bases from J, the junction kept 6 bases outside the gene matches. Looked up from germline, CDR1 is SGHRS and CDR2 is YFSETQ. This CDR3 comprises 16 residues. CDR3 DNA sequence: TGCGCCAGCAGCTTGAATCCGGGACAGCATAATTCACCCCTCCACTTT. Its translation is CASSLNPGQHNSPLHF.

CDR3 in amino acids: CASLAGPNEKLFF. In DNA, the CDR3 is TGTGCCAGCTTGGCGGGTCCTAATGAAAAACTGTTTTTT. The chain has TRBV2 and TRBJ1-4, with D uncertain. CDR1 is SNHLY and CDR2 is FYNNEI in the germline V gene. The V and J ends lost 8 bases and 3 bases respectively, with 10 bases between them. CDR3 size: 13 residues.

Concerning this clone itself: This sample also contains other DNA sequences that code for the same CDR3. The chain links TRBV5-1 to TRBJ1-2; possible D gene TRBD1, 6 bases. The V end lost 0 bases, the J end lost 3 bases, and 9 bases lay between the germline ends. The CDR3 totals 14 residues. Germline V gene data show CDR1 as SGHRS and CDR2 as YFSETQ. CDR3 residues: CASSLGQVDYGYTF. CDR3 DNA: TGCGCCAGCAGCTTGGGACAGGTGGACTATGGCTACACCTTC.